A selection of T cell receptor beta chains follows, all from one sample in a study of blood T cell repertoires in COVID-19. The protocol was immunoSEQ multiplex PCR, while the TCRdb copy is restricted to in-frame clones and leaves out a portion. The repertoire has approximately 300,000 clones, roughly 91% of them found once; the top ten carry 1%. The material sequenced was peripheral blood. The receptors derive from a man in his fifties or sixties with active or convalescent COVID-19. Both conserved end residues are part of each CDR3. D genes are given only for firm matches. Some rows mark clone size as missing; the rest say once, few, many or name a class of expanded clone.

DNA | CDR3 | J | D | size | V
TGTGCCAGCAGCGTTGGGCTGATTAACACCGGGGAGCTGTTTTTT | CASSVGLINTGELFF | TRBJ2-2 | - | - | TRBV9
TGTGCCAGCAGCCTAGCGGGGGGGGACAATGAGCAGTTCTTC | CASSLAGGDNEQFF | TRBJ2-1 | TRBD2 | - | TRBV7-9
TGTGCCAGCAGCTTAGGGTATCAGGGTAGGACGGACATTCAGTACTTC | CASSLGYQGRTDIQYF | TRBJ2-4 | - | - | TRBV7-9
TGTGCCAGCACTACCCGGGAAGCTAGCACAGATACGCAGTATTTT | CASTTREASTDTQYF | TRBJ2-3 | - | - | TRBV7-9
TGTGCCAGCAGTGGTCTAGCGGGAGGCCTCCTGAACACCGGGGAGCTGTTTTTT | CASSGLAGGLLNTGELFF | TRBJ2-2 | TRBD2 | - | TRBV6-1
TGCGCCAGCAGCTTGGGCCCCGGGGCAGGGGATACCGGGGAGCTGTTTTTT | CASSLGPGAGDTGELFF | TRBJ2-2 | - | - | TRBV5-1
TGTGCCAGCTCAATTACAGGAAACGTTGGGACCGGGGAGCTGTTTTTT | CASSITGNVGTGELFF | TRBJ2-2 | - | - | TRBV18
TGTGCCAGCAGTTACCGGAACACAGGGCCCCGAGTGGATACGCAGTATTTT | CASSYRNTGPRVDTQYF | TRBJ2-3 | - | - | TRBV6-2/TRBV6-3
TGTGCCACCAGTGACCAGGACAATCAGCCCCAGCATTTT | CATSDQDNQPQHF | TRBJ1-5 | - | - | TRBV24-1
TGTGCCAGCAGCTCCGAACACTCAGGGGCCCCCTATGGCTACACCTTC | CASSSEHSGAPYGYTF | TRBJ1-2 | - | - | TRBV5-5
TGTGCCAGCAGCATCGGAGACAGGAGTGGCGAAAAACTGTTTTTT | CASSIGDRSGEKLFF | TRBJ1-4 | - | - | TRBV5-8
TGTGCCAGCAGTGAACAACTAGCGGGAAAAACTTTATCCTACAATGAGCAGTTCTTC | CASSEQLAGKTLSYNEQFF | TRBJ2-1 | TRBD2 | - | TRBV2
TGTGCCAGCAGCTTGGCGGGAAGGACGGTAACCAAAAACATTCAGTACTTC | CASSLAGRTVTKNIQYF | TRBJ2-4 | - | once | TRBV5-6
TGTGCCAGCAGTCCGAGGACAGGGCCGAACACCGGGGAGCTGTTTTTT | CASSPRTGPNTGELFF | TRBJ2-2 | TRBD1 | - | TRBV28
TGCGCCAGCTTATCGACAGGAAACTATGGCTACACCTTC | CASLSTGNYGYTF | TRBJ1-2 | - | - | TRBV10-2
TGTGCCAGCTCACCGCGTACCCCCCGACAGGGGGCTTCTGAAGCTTTCTTT | CASSPRTPRQGASEAFF | TRBJ1-1 | TRBD1 | few | TRBV18
TGTGCTAGTGGTTTGGTACCCGGGGAGAATCAGCCCCAGCATTTT | CASGLVPGENQPQHF | TRBJ1-5 | - | few | TRBV12-5
TGTGCCAGCAGCTCAACGAGCCCCGACAGGGGAGCTTTCTTT | CASSSTSPDRGAFF | TRBJ1-1 | TRBD1 | - | TRBV28
TGTGCCAGTAGAAATAGCGGGAATCGCTACGAGCAGTACTTC | CASRNSGNRYEQYF | TRBJ2-7 | TRBD2 | - | TRBV6-5
TGTGCCAGTAGAATGGGGGGATTAGGAGACGAGCAGTACTTC | CASRMGGLGDEQYF | TRBJ2-7 | - | - | TRBV19
TGTGCCAGCTCTGGACAGGGAGGCACCGGGGAGCTGTTTTTT | CASSGQGGTGELFF | TRBJ2-2 | TRBD1 | - | TRBV18
TGTGCCAGCATCCAGGAGAGGGGGGGCTACACCTTC | CASIQERGGYTF | TRBJ1-2 | - | few | TRBV2
TGTGCCAGCAGATCTACGTTTACTCCCGGGACAGCCGAATACTACGAGCAGTACTTC | CASRSTFTPGTAEYYEQYF | TRBJ2-7 | TRBD1 | - | TRBV2
TGTGCCAGCAGTCTGAGCTCTGGGGCCAACGTCCTGACTTTC | CASSLSSGANVLTF | TRBJ2-6 | - | - | TRBV6-5
TGCAGCGTCTATTTAGATACGCAGTATTTT | CSVYLDTQYF | TRBJ2-3 | - | - | TRBV29-1
TGTGCCATAGGCCCTAACTTTAACACTTTAACAGGGAAAGCTTTCTTT | CAIGPNFNTLTGKAFF | TRBJ1-1 | - | - | TRBV27
TGTGCCAGCAGTGTACAGGGTAAGGCTGAAGCTTTCTTT | CASSVQGKAEAFF | TRBJ1-1 | - | - | TRBV28
TGTGCCAGCTCACAGACGGCCGGGGCAGGGGGCAACGAGCAGTACTTC | CASSQTAGAGGNEQYF | TRBJ2-7 | TRBD1 | - | TRBV18
TGTGCCAGCAGTCGGGACGGACAGGGGAGTGAAGCTTTCTTT | CASSRDGQGSEAFF | TRBJ1-1 | TRBD1 | - | TRBV6-5
TGTGCCTGGGAAGGGGGACATATGAGCTCTGGAAACACCATATATTTT | CAWEGGHMSSGNTIYF | TRBJ1-3 | - | - | TRBV30
TGTGCCAGCAGCCGGGACAGGGGGTCCTATGGCTACACCTTC | CASSRDRGSYGYTF | TRBJ1-2 | TRBD1 | - | TRBV7-2
TGTGCCAGCAGCCAGGTAGACAGGACTAACTATGGCTACACCTTC | CASSQVDRTNYGYTF | TRBJ1-2 | - | - | TRBV3-1/TRBV3-2
TGTGCCAGCAGCTTAGGGCAGGGGGCGCTCGATGAGCAGTTCTTC | CASSLGQGALDEQFF | TRBJ2-1 | TRBD1 | - | TRBV11-1
TGTGCCAGCAGCGCCGGACTCGGGCAGAGCTATGGCTACACCTTC | CASSAGLGQSYGYTF | TRBJ1-2 | - | - | TRBV9
TGTGCCAGCAGCCAAGATGTTTTTAGGGGCCGGTGGGCAAATGAAAAACTGTTTTTT | CASSQDVFRGRWANEKLFF | TRBJ1-4 | - | - | TRBV3-1/TRBV3-2
TGTGCCACCAAGACTCGTACATACGAGCAGTACTTC | CATKTRTYEQYF | TRBJ2-7 | - | - | TRBV10-3
TGTGCCAGCAGGTCGACTAGCCCCAATGTTGAGACCCAGTACTTC | CASRSTSPNVETQYF | TRBJ2-5 | TRBD2 | - | TRBV28
TGTGCAAGCCCAGGACAGGGTACCGGTCAGCCCCAGCATTTT | CASPGQGTGQPQHF | TRBJ1-5 | - | - | TRBV12-2
TGTGCCTGGACCCCGGGAACAACTAATGAAAAACTGTTTTTT | CAWTPGTTNEKLFF | TRBJ1-4 | - | - | TRBV30